This entry features one TCR beta chain sequence. Its antigen remains unidentified. Using immunoSEQ multiplex PCR, the repertoire was profiled, and TCRdb retains in-frame clones only, with some absent. The data contain some 56,000 clones, 93% of them singletons. Separation from the roughly 670-subject first cohort characterized the roughly 130-subject validation cohort, to which the donors belonged. This specimen belongs to a study of cytomegalovirus exposure and HLA in healthy donors. Overall study: The approximately 710 first-cohort repertoires and the 95 to 150 validation repertoires shared the same platform, a later analysis reported.

CDR1 is LGHNA and CDR2 is YSLEER in the germline V gene. After removal of 1 base from V and 3 bases from J, the junction contained 6 bases not matched to a gene. The CDR3 is made up of 15 amino acids. Study observations and caveats: Per published reports, the classifier diagnosed cytomegalovirus status with high specificity and sensitivity. Many donors shared some public TCRs, even though most TCR sequences were rare.

This clonotype was sampled from a woman aged 18-29 years in good health and CMV-seropositive. The chain couples TRBV4-3 to TRBJ2-7, with 7 positions matching TRBD2. Sequenced: PBMCs. In DNA form, the CDR3 reads TGCGCCAGCAGCCAAGCGGCGGGGGTTAGCTACGAGCAGTACTTC. The encoded protein is CASSQAAGVSYEQYF.